The source of this T cell receptor (beta chain) is a study of blood T cell repertoires in COVID-19. The wider study: Spain, Italy and the United States supplied samples that represented acute and convalescent COVID-19. T cells, B-cell-depleted T cells, or PBMCs supplied cDNA or gDNA.

The CDR3 length is 15 residues. The germline V gene has CDR1 LNHDA and CDR2 SQIVND (reference sequence). V was clipped by 6 bases and J by 0 bases; unmatched bases: 8. Source study methods: Amplification from reference gene primers served as the basis for estimated nucleated cell counts. Method: immunoSEQ multiplex PCR; TCRdb's copy keeps in-frame clones and lacks some. V, J and clone size derive from that table, while D and trimming were established from the DNA sequence. The sample yields around 44,000 clones, about 81% seen once. This TCR was sampled from a middle-aged man with active or convalescent COVID-19. The chain has TRBV19 and TRBJ2-7; TRBD2 matches 7 bases. The sample comprised peripheral blood. The CDR3 region is CASSPLAAPSYEQYF. DNA of the CDR3: TGTGCCAGTAGCCCCCTAGCGGCCCCCTCCTACGAGCAGTACTTC. Full variable domain (outside the CDR3, taken from reference TRBV19 and TRBJ2-7): DGGITQSPKYLFRKEGQNVTLSCEQNLNHDAMYWYRQDPGQGLRLIYYSQIVNDFQKGDIAEGYSVSREKKESFPLTVTSAQKNPTAFYLCASSPLAAPSYEQYFGPGTRLTVT.